The 15 T cell receptor beta chains given below trace back to one sample, sequenced in a study of T cell responses to AZD1222 COVID-19 vaccine. Clones were sequenced by immunoSEQ multiplex PCR, and TCRdb holds only the in-frame ones, with some missing. The sample contains around 200,000 clones, around 94% of which appear only once. The sample was peripheral blood, taken 28 days after the second AZD1222 dose. Receptors were obtained from an adult who received the AZD1222 COVID-19 vaccine.

This sequence joins TRBV28 and TRBJ1-2; D gene uncertain. Germline V CDR1 and CDR2: MDHEN, SYDVKM. The CDR3 runs 12 residues. V was clipped by 7 bases and J by 3 bases, with 9 bases between them. CDR3 protein: CASTSSHYGYTF. The CDR3 bases are TGTGCCAGCACTAGCTCGCACTATGGCTACACCTTC.

This clone came up once. The chain uses TRBV24-1 and TRBJ1-4; perhaps TRBD1 as D (5 bases). The CDR3 runs 16 residues. Germline V lookup: CDR1 KGHDR, CDR2 SFDVKD. Trimming left V 7 bases short and J 8 bases short, with 22 bases between. DNA of the CDR3: TGTGCCACCAGGACAGCCCCCAGGGAGGGCTGCGAAAAACTGTTTTTT. Its protein is CATRTAPREGCEKLFF.

This chain uses TRBV9 with TRBJ2-5; 12 bases map to TRBD2. The CDR3 runs 15 residues. J gave up 5 bases and V 0 bases, and 2 bases lay outside the gene matches. Germline CDR1 reads SGDLS; CDR2 reads YYNGEE. The DNA of the CDR3 is TGTGCCAGCAGCGTAGGACTAGCGGGAGTGGAGACCCAGTACTTC. This gives the protein CASSVGLAGVETQYF. Looking up the rest from reference TRBV9 and TRBJ2-5 gives the full variable domain: DSGVTQTPKHLITATGQRVTLRCSPRSGDLSVYWYQQSLDQGLQFLIQYYNGEERAKGNILERFSAQQFPDLHSELNLSSLELGDSALYFCASSVGLAGVETQYFGPGTRLLVL.

V is TRBV9 and J is TRBJ2-5, with D possibly being TRBD2 (7 bases). The CDR3 consists of 15 residues. Germline values: CDR1 SGDLS, CDR2 YYNGEE. V was pared by 4 bases and J by 4 bases, with 17 bases between. Here the CDR3 DNA reads TGTGCCAGCAGCCCAGCGGGACACCCTACAGAGACCCAGTACTTC. This translates into CASSPAGHPTETQYF. Based on the CDR3 plus reference TRBV9 and TRBJ2-5, the full variable domain is DSGVTQTPKHLITATGQRVTLRCSPRSGDLSVYWYQQSLDQGLQFLIQYYNGEERAKGNILERFSAQQFPDLHSELNLSSLELGDSALYFCASSPAGHPTETQYFGPGTRLLVL.

This clone was detected a few times. This chain joins TRBV19 and TRBJ2-1, with D possibly being TRBD2 (5 bases). CDR1 LNHDA and CDR2 SQIVND come from the germline V gene (reference sequence). With 6 bases removed from V and 0 bases from J, the gap between germline ends came to 9 bases. The CDR3 is made up of 14 amino acids. The CDR3 DNA is TGTGCCAGTAGGGGAGAGAGCTCCTACAATGAGCAGTTCTTC. Its protein is CASRGESSYNEQFF. The full variable domain, completed using reference TRBV19 and TRBJ2-1, is DGGITQSPKYLFRKEGQNVTLSCEQNLNHDAMYWYRQDPGQGLRLIYYSQIVNDFQKGDIAEGYSVSREKKESFPLTVTSAQKNPTAFYLCASRGESSYNEQFFGPGTRLTVL.

This chain joins TRBV3-1 (or the pseudogene TRBV3-2) and TRBJ1-2; 8 bases are shared with TRBD1. This CDR3 contains 14 residues. CDR1 LGHDT and CDR2 YNNKEL come from the germline V gene (reference sequence). The V gene end was trimmed by 4 bases and the J gene end by 8 bases; junction bases not matched to a gene: 9. The CDR3 sequence: CASSRNQGAQGYTF. The CDR3 DNA follows: TGTGCCAGCAGCCGGAATCAGGGGGCACAAGGCTACACCTTC.

V gene TRBV11-2 combines with J gene TRBJ2-6; unclear D gene. CDR3 length: 15 amino acids. Germline-derived CDR1 and CDR2 are SGHAT and FQNNGV. V gave up 5 bases and J gave up 7 bases, with 15 bases separating them. The CDR3 nucleotides read TGTGCCAGCAGCCGATCGACTCTGGGCGCCAACGTCCTGACTTTC. As protein: CASSRSTLGANVLTF. Looking up the rest from reference TRBV11-2 and TRBJ2-6 gives the full variable domain: EAGVAQSPRYKIIEKRQSVAFWCNPISGHATLYWYQQILGQGPKLLIQFQNNGVVDDSQLPKDRFSAERLKGVDSTLKIQPAKLEDSAVYLCASSRSTLGANVLTFGAGSRLTVL.

V is TRBV4-1 and J is TRBJ2-6; TRBD2 matches at 7 bases. The CDR3 is made up of 17 amino acids. V shed 0 bases and J 1 base; nucleotides not matched to a gene: 3. The germline V gene has CDR1 MGHRA and CDR2 YSYEKL. CDR3 amino acids: CASSQDWGGSGANVLTF. CDR3 in DNA: TGCGCCAGCAGCCAAGATTGGGGGGGTTCTGGGGCCAACGTCCTGACTTTC.

The chain joins TRBV28 to TRBJ2-7, with a weak D call TRBD1 (5 bases). This CDR3 comprises 13 residues. Per the germline V gene, CDR1 is MDHEN and CDR2 is SYDVKM. The ends were cut back, 4 bases at V and 2 bases at J, with 9 bases in the middle. CDR3 nucleotide sequence: TGTGCCAGCAGTTATTTAGGGGCCTACGAGCAGTACTTC. Amino acid sequence: CASSYLGAYEQYF.

The V call is TRBV7-6, the J call TRBJ1-2; possibly TRBD1 for D (5 bases). V lost 1 base and J 4 bases, leaving 19 bases between the germline ends. Germline V gene sequence: CDR1 SGHVS, CDR2 FNYEAQ. The CDR3 spans 17 residues. CDR3 sequence reads: CASSLVGRELGVYGYTF. As DNA, the CDR3 is TGTGCCAGCAGCTTAGTGGGCAGGGAATTAGGTGTCTATGGCTACACCTTC.

The CDR3 DNA follows: TGTGCCAGCAGCTTGCAGGGATACGGTGGGTACACCGGGGAGCTGTTTTTT. This translates into CASSLQGYGGYTGELFF. The V call is TRBV5-8, the J call TRBJ2-2; D may be TRBD1 (5 bases). CDR1 is SGHTS and CDR2 is YDEGEE in the germline V gene. The CDR3 length is 17 residues. V lost 1 base and J 3 bases, leaving 16 bases between the germline ends.

V usage is TRBV7-2 and J usage is TRBJ1-4; D possibly corresponds to TRBD1 (5 bases). This CDR3 has 16 residues. The ends were cut back, 2 bases at V and 7 bases at J, with 17 bases in the middle. Germline CDR1 reads SGHTA; CDR2 reads FQGNSA. The CDR3 loop is CASSLLGEGMSEKLFF. In DNA, the CDR3 is TGTGCCAGCAGCTTACTGGGGGAGGGTATGAGTGAAAAACTGTTTTTT.

A word on this clone: The sample contains more than one DNA sequence encoding this CDR3. The chain is built from TRBV12-5 and TRBJ1-2, with D possibly being TRBD1 (5 bases). The V end was cut by 5 bases, the J end by 0 bases, with 16 bases between. The CDR3 spans 16 residues. CDR1 LGHNT and CDR2 FRNRAP come from the germline V gene. CDR3 region: CASGGWAGTPNYGYTF. The CDR3 DNA is TGTGCTAGTGGTGGGTGGGCAGGGACGCCTAACTATGGCTACACCTTC.

The chain links TRBV29-1 to TRBJ2-5, with a weak D call TRBD2 (6 bases). Per the germline V gene, CDR1 is SQVTM and CDR2 is ANQGSEA. Trimming removed 7 bases from V and 1 base from J, with 16 bases in between. The CDR3 contains 14 residues. CDR3 residues: CSAAGLLIQETQYF. As DNA, the CDR3 is TGCAGCGCCGCGGGACTCCTAATCCAAGAGACCCAGTACTTC.

The chain is built from TRBV18 and TRBJ1-1; possibly TRBD1 for D (6 bases). CDR3 length: 15 amino acids. The V and J ends lost 4 bases and 1 base respectively, with 13 bases between them. Germline CDR1 and CDR2: KGHSH and LQKENI. The CDR3 is CASSQTGRENTEAFF. The CDR3 DNA follows: TGTGCCAGCTCACAGACAGGAAGAGAGAACACTGAAGCTTTCTTT.